These T cell receptor beta chains were read from a single sample in a study of T cells in localized non-small cell lung cancer. Repertoires were generated with immunoSEQ multiplex PCR, while TCRdb's copy carries only in-frame clones and drops some. The sample contains approximately 100,000 clones, about nine tenths of which appear only once. The material sequenced was PBMCs, taken before any cancer treatment. The receptors here all came from a woman aged 40 to 75 with stage II squamous cell lung carcinoma. Both conserved end residues are part of each CDR3. D genes are given only for firm matches. Clone size, where shown, is once, few, many, or a class for clones that have expanded.

v_call	clone_size	j_call	d_call	cdr3_nt	cdr3_aa
TRBV28	-	TRBJ1-5	-	TGTGCCATCCGCCCAAGTGGCAATCAGCCCCAGCATTTT	CAIRPSGNQPQHF
TRBV9	-	TRBJ1-2	-	TGTGCCAGCAGCGTAGGCCCCGCTTACACCTTC	CASSVGPAYTF
TRBV6-6	-	TRBJ2-1	-	TGTGCCAGCAGTCGGCTAGGCCACAATGAGCAGTTCTTC	CASSRLGHNEQFF
TRBV28	-	TRBJ2-3	-	TGTGCCAGCAGTCGTGGAGATACGCAGTATTTT	CASSRGDTQYF
TRBV2	-	TRBJ2-1	-	TGTGCCAGTTCTGCGGGGGACAGCTCCTACAATGAGCAGTTCTTC	CASSAGDSSYNEQFF
TRBV27	-	TRBJ1-4	-	TGTGCCAGCAGTTTATTGAGGGGGAGTGAAAAACTGTTTTTT	CASSLLRGSEKLFF
TRBV5-1	-	TRBJ1-2	-	TGCGCCAGCAGCTTGCGAGAGTGGTATGGCTACACCTTC	CASSLREWYGYTF
TRBV6-1	-	TRBJ1-2	TRBD1	TGTGCCAGCAGTGAACCGCCGGGGACAGGGATCAAGGGAGGCTCCTACACCTTC	CASSEPPGTGIKGGSYTF
TRBV5-1	-	TRBJ1-1	-	TGCGCCAGCAGCCCCAACGTGGAGCGGGCGAACACTGAAGCTTTCTTT	CASSPNVERANTEAFF
TRBV19	-	TRBJ1-1	TRBD1	TGTGCCAGTAGTATAGGCCAGGGGGCTGAAGCTTTCTTT	CASSIGQGAEAFF
TRBV11-2	-	TRBJ2-3	-	TGTGCCAGCAGCTATGGGGGAGTCGGAGATACGCAGTATTTT	CASSYGGVGDTQYF
TRBV30	-	TRBJ1-1	-	TGTGCCTGGAATGGTCGGTCGACCGGAGCTTTCTTT	CAWNGRSTGAFF
TRBV19	-	TRBJ1-4	TRBD1	TGTGCCAGTAGAAGACAGGGGGCGCGAGATGAAAAACTGTTTTTT	CASRRQGARDEKLFF
TRBV6-1	-	TRBJ1-5	-	TGTGCCAGCCGCAATAAGGGCAGCAGCAATCAGCCCCAGCATTTT	CASRNKGSSNQPQHF
TRBV5-1	-	TRBJ1-1	TRBD1	TGCGCCAGCAGCTTGTCCACGACAGGGGTTAGCACTGAAGCTTTCTTT	CASSLSTTGVSTEAFF
TRBV7-2	-	TRBJ2-7	-	TGTGCCAGCAGCTTATCGGCAAGCTCCTACGAGCAGTACTTC	CASSLSASSYEQYF
TRBV6-1	-	TRBJ1-2	-	TGTGCCAGCAGAGGTCTAAGTGATTATGGCTACACCTTC	CASRGLSDYGYTF
TRBV7-9	-	TRBJ1-2	-	TGTGCCAGCAGCTTAGCGCGTCTCAACTACACCTTC	CASSLARLNYTF
TRBV7-6	-	TRBJ2-7	TRBD1	TGTGCCAGCAGCTCCCAACAGGGGATCGAGCAGTACTTC	CASSSQQGIEQYF
TRBV7-9	-	TRBJ2-5	-	TGTGCCAGCAGCTTAGTAGCTAGCCAAGAGACCCAGTACTTC	CASSLVASQETQYF
TRBV18	-	TRBJ2-1	-	TGTGCCAGCTCACCTACACAGGGACATGAGCAGTTCTTC	CASSPTQGHEQFF
TRBV28	-	TRBJ2-2	TRBD1	TGTGCCAGCAGTTTTCGACTGGGAGGGGGGACAGGGAGGTCCACCGGGGAGCTGTTTTTT	CASSFRLGGGTGRSTGELFF
TRBV6-5	-	TRBJ2-1	TRBD2	TGTGCCAGCAGACACCTAGCGGGATTGTACAATGAGCAGTTCTTC	CASRHLAGLYNEQFF
TRBV2	once	TRBJ1-3	-	TGTGCCAGCAGGCGGGGGAACACCATATATTTT	CASRRGNTIYF
TRBV29-1	-	TRBJ2-1	TRBD1	TGCAGCGTTGAATCTCCAGGGGGCTCCTACAATGAGCAGTTCTTC	CSVESPGGSYNEQFF
TRBV25-1	-	TRBJ1-6	-	TGTGCCAGCAGTGAAACGACTCTCGGGGGCTCCTATAATTCACCCCTCCACTTT	CASSETTLGGSYNSPLHF
TRBV13	-	TRBJ1-2	TRBD1	TGTGCCAGCAGCCTGGACAGGTCCAACTATGGCTACACCTTC	CASSLDRSNYGYTF
TRBV6-5	-	TRBJ2-1	-	TGTGCCAGCAGTTACCGGGAGTTAGTCTACAATGAGCAGTTCTTC	CASSYRELVYNEQFF
TRBV6-1	-	TRBJ1-5	TRBD1	TGTGCCAGCAGTGGGGTCGGGACAGGGGCCAGCAATCAGCCCCAGCATTTT	CASSGVGTGASNQPQHF
TRBV6-1	few	TRBJ2-2	TRBD1	TGTGCCAGCAGTGCCTTTACAGGGGGAAGTGTTCCCGGGGAGCTGTTTTTT	CASSAFTGGSVPGELFF
TRBV25-1	-	TRBJ1-4	-	TGTGCCAGCAGTGAACCTAGTGGGCCTGGTGAAAAACTGTTTTTT	CASSEPSGPGEKLFF
TRBV20-1	few	TRBJ2-3	-	TGCAGTGCTAGAGTTGGAGATACGCAGTATTTT	CSARVGDTQYF
TRBV10-3	-	TRBJ1-1	-	TGTGCCATCAGCGTTGACAGAAACACTGAAGCTTTCTTT	CAISVDRNTEAFF
TRBV28	-	TRBJ2-7	-	TGTGCCAGCAGTTTTGGCCTAATCAATTCCTACGAGCAGTACTTC	CASSFGLINSYEQYF
TRBV6-1	once	TRBJ1-1	-	TGTGCCAGCAGACGAAGAGCGAACACTGAAGCTTTCTTT	CASRRRANTEAFF
TRBV6-5	-	TRBJ1-2	-	TGTGCCAGCAGTTACGGGACGGGTGGCTACACCTTC	CASSYGTGGYTF
TRBV27	-	TRBJ1-2	-	TGTGCCAGCAGTAAATCTTATGGCTACACCTTC	CASSKSYGYTF
TRBV25-1	-	TRBJ2-2	-	TGTGCCAGCAAAACCAGGGCCGGGGAGCTGTTTTTT	CASKTRAGELFF
TRBV30	-	TRBJ1-2	-	TGTGCCTGGAGTGTACTAGCGGGAGGTGGCTACACCTTC	CAWSVLAGGGYTF
TRBV10-1	-	TRBJ2-3	TRBD2	TGCGCCAGCAAGGCTAGCGGGAGGGCAGATACGCAGTATTTT	CASKASGRADTQYF
TRBV4-1	-	TRBJ1-6	-	TGCGCCAGCGGTCTCTTCCCCCTCCACTTT	CASGLFPLHF
TRBV4-2	-	TRBJ1-2	-	TGTGCCAGCAGCCAAATCAACAGGGACAGCTACACCTTC	CASSQINRDSYTF
TRBV5-8	-	TRBJ1-4	TRBD1	TGTGCCAGCAGCTTGGGTGACAGGGACTTTGAAAAACTGTTTTTT	CASSLGDRDFEKLFF
TRBV2	-	TRBJ2-7	-	TGTGCCAGCAGTGAAGATGGGACGAGAGCCGAGCAGTACTTC	CASSEDGTRAEQYF
TRBV19	-	TRBJ1-5	-	TGTGCCAGTATCGGGGAAGGGACACACTATCAGCCCCAGCATTTT	CASIGEGTHYQPQHF
TRBV19	-	TRBJ2-5	-	TGTGCCAGTAGTGGCAGGGGTGAGACCCAGTACTTC	CASSGRGETQYF
TRBV28	-	TRBJ1-1	-	TGTGCCAGCACTATACAGGGTGAGAACACTGAAGCTTTCTTT	CASTIQGENTEAFF
TRBV5-6	-	TRBJ2-1	TRBD2	TGTGCCAGCACGGTAGCGGGAGATTCCTCCTACAATGAGCAGTTCTTC	CASTVAGDSSYNEQFF
TRBV5-1	-	TRBJ1-1	-	TGCGCCAGCAGCTTGGAGACCAGAGCCACTGAAGCTTTCTTT	CASSLETRATEAFF
TRBV27	-	TRBJ1-1	-	TGTGCCAGCAGTTCCCAGGGAAGGACTGAAGCTTTCTTT	CASSSQGRTEAFF
TRBV11-2	-	TRBJ2-7	-	TGTGCCAGCAGCTTAGCGTACGCCTCCTACGAGCAGTACTTC	CASSLAYASYEQYF
TRBV28	-	TRBJ1-5	-	TGTGCCAGCTCCCCACCGGATCAGCCCCAGCATTTT	CASSPPDQPQHF
TRBV18	-	TRBJ2-1	-	TGTGCCAGCTCACCATGGGGGGCCTACAATGAGCAGTTCTTC	CASSPWGAYNEQFF